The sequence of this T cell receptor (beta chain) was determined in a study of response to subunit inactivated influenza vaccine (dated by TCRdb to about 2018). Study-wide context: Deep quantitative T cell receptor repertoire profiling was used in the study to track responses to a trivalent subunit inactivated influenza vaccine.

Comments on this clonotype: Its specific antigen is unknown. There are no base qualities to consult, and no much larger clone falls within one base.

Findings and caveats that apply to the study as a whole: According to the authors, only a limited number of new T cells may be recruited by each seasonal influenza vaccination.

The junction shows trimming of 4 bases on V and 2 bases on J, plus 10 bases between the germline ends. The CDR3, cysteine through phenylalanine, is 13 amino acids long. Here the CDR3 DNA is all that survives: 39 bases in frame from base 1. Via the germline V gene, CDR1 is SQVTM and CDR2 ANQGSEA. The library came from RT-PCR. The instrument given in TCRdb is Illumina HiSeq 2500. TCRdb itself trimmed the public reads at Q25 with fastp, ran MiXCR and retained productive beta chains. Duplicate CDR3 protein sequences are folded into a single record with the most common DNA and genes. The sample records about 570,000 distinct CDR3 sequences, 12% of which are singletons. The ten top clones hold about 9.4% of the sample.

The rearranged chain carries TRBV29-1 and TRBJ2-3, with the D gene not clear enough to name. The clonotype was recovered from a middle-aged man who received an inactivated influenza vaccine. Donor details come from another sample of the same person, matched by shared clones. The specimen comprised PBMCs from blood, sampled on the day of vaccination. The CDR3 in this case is CSVAGRTTDTQYF. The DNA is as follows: TGCAGCGTTGCGGGCAGGACCACAGATACGCAGTATTTT.